This T cell receptor (beta chain) stems from a study of blood T cell repertoires in COVID-19. Across the study: T cells, B-cell-depleted T cells, or PBMCs supplied cDNA or gDNA.

The protocol was immunoSEQ multiplex PCR, while the TCRdb copy is restricted to in-frame clones and leaves out a portion. The data show more than 60,000 clones, over 65% seen once. This clone was detected once. Trimming shortened V by 4 bases and J by 5 bases, and 9 bases separated the two germline ends. This CDR3 has 13 amino acids. The chain recombines TRBV12-3 or TRBV12-4 with TRBJ1-5, with D perhaps TRBD1 (5 bases). The sequence derives from a human donor with acute or convalescent COVID-19. The donor label of this sample is uncertain. The sample comprised peripheral blood. The CDR3 DNA is TGTGCCAGCAGTTGGCAGGGCGATCAGCCCCAGCATTTT. Translation: CASSWQGDQPQHF.